This T cell receptor (beta chain) is drawn from a study of T cell repertoires in cytomegalovirus infection. About the study: Matching HLA type, along with CMV infection, was indicated by public TCR beta signatures.

From germline, CDR1 is MNHNY and CDR2 SVGAGI (reference sequence). The CDR3 has 16 amino acids. J gave up 10 bases and V 6 bases, and 17 bases lay outside the gene matches. TCRdb ran MiXCR on the reads and lists one entry per CDR3 protein. The repertoire includes about 490,000 distinct CDR3 sequences, about 26% of them detected once, and over 10% sits in the top ten. General study results and limits: Cumulated frequencies of public TCR beta families served to identify carriers of CMV plus the relevant HLA. HLA-C-restricted CMV-specific TCR beta clonotypes prevailed in the ex vivo response.

This clonotype was observed once. What it recognizes is unknown. Material for sequencing was PBMCs. The chain links TRBV6-6 to TRBJ2-1; 8 bases match TRBD2. This receptor was taken from a human donor in good health (CMV status not recorded). Some clones in this sample may be carry-over from other donors' samples. CDR3 sequence: CASRTGTSSRNAEQFF. The CDR3, as DNA: TGTGCCAGCAGAACCGGGACTAGTAGCAGGAATGCCGAGCAGTTCTTC.